A single sample gave rise to the 2 T cell receptor beta chains below, sequenced in a study of T cell repertoires in cytomegalovirus infection. The antigens of these receptors remain unknown. TCRdb recomputed calls from the reads with MiXCR, one row per CDR3 protein. The table includes 100,000 to 150,000 distinct CDR3 sequences, approximately 30% detected once. The sample in question was CD8+ T cells from cultured PBMCs, obtained from culture after CMV antigen stimulation. The receptors were sampled from a human donor in good health (CMV status not recorded). Some clones in this sample may be carry-over from other donors' samples.

This clonotype was picked up a small number of times. The rearrangement uses TRBV7-2 and TRBJ2-5; no reliable D call. The V end lost 2 bases, the J end lost 5 bases, and 9 bases lay between the germline ends. CDR1 is SGHTA and CDR2 is FQGNSA in the germline V gene. The CDR3 totals 13 residues. The CDR3 region is CASSLNAAETQYF. CDR3 in DNA: TGTGCCAGCAGCTTAAATGCAGCCGAGACCCAGTACTTC.

The chain couples TRBV7-2 to TRBJ2-3, with 9 bases that match TRBD2. The CDR3 extends over 14 amino acids. Germline V gives CDR1 SGHTA, CDR2 FQGNSA. V was clipped by 5 bases and J by 3 bases; unmatched bases: 3. CDR3 amino acids: CASSPSGGTDTQYF. CDR3 coding DNA: TGTGCCAGCAGCCCCAGCGGGGGGACAGATACGCAGTATTTT.